This entry lists 12 T cell receptor beta chains sequenced from one sample in a study of shared clonotypes between healthy human individuals. CD45RO-negative CD8 cells positively selected for CCR7 made up the naive population, which excluded terminally differentiated effector memory CD45RA+ cells. Using immunoSEQ multiplex PCR, the repertoire was profiled, and TCRdb retains in-frame clones only, with some absent. This sample has roughly 2.1 million clones; 85% to 95% occur once, and the top ten carry under 2%. Sequenced input: naive CD8+ T cells from PBMCs. The origin of the receptors is a man younger than 35 in good health. Some clones in this sample may be carry-over from other donors' samples.

The V and J genes are TRBV28 and TRBJ2-2; D not resolved. This CDR3 has 12 amino acids. With 8 bases removed from V and 4 bases from J, the gap between germline ends came to 8 bases. Looked up from germline, CDR1 is MDHEN and CDR2 is SYDVKM. The CDR3 nucleotides are TGTGCCAGCGATTCCAGCACCGGGGAGCTGTTTTTT. Translated, it gives CASDSSTGELFF.

This sequence joins TRBV28 and TRBJ1-2, with 8 bases that match TRBD1. CDR1 and CDR2 from the germline V gene are MDHEN and SYDVKM. There are 16 residues in the CDR3. V dropped 2 bases and J dropped 5; count of bases not matched to a gene: 10. The CDR3 spells CASSLDRGLAIYGYTF. The CDR3 DNA sequence: TGTGCCAGCAGTTTAGACAGGGGTCTAGCTATATATGGCTACACCTTC.

The V call is TRBV13, the J call TRBJ2-5, with 7 bases lining up with TRBD2. The J call may be wrong; the DNA end is better matched by TRBJ2-7. Looked up from germline, CDR1 is PRHDT and CDR2 is FYEKMQ (reference sequence). The CDR3 contains 15 residues. The chain's CDR3 is CASSLFAGDAYEQYF. The CDR3 nucleotides are TGTGCCAGCAGCTTATTCGCGGGAGACGCCTACGAGCAGTACTTC.

The chain joins TRBV6-1 to TRBJ1-2; possible D gene TRBD1, 6 bases. Germline CDR1 and CDR2: MNHNS and SASEGT. The germline V and J ends were trimmed by 3 bases and 2 bases, with 22 bases remaining between them. CDR3 length equals 18 residues. CDR3 loop: CASSDLWTDPFPNYGYTF. Here the CDR3 DNA reads TGTGCCAGCAGTGACCTTTGGACAGACCCATTTCCAAACTATGGCTACACCTTC.

This clone was counted between two and nine times. This specimen includes other DNA sequences encoding the same CDR3. V usage is TRBV5-4 and J usage is TRBJ2-7; no clear D. The V gene lost 0 bases and the J gene lost 3 bases, with 7 bases spanning the gap. Germline CDR1 reads SGHNT; CDR2 reads YYREEE (reference sequence). The CDR3 is made up of 13 amino acids. CDR3 in DNA: TGTGCCAGCAGCTTGGGTGGAAACTACGAGCAGTACTTC. This codes for CASSLGGNYEQYF.

V and J are TRBV6-6 and TRBJ1-5; TRBD1 aligns across 7 bases. Unmatched junction bases numbered 7, after V lost 6 bases and J lost 2 bases. Germline CDR1 is MNHNY and CDR2 is SVGAGI (reference sequence). There are 15 residues in the CDR3. This CDR3 reads CASSFDRVGNQPQHF. The CDR3 DNA reads TGTGCCAGCAGCTTTGACAGGGTCGGCAATCAGCCCCAGCATTTT.

V gene TRBV28 combines with J gene TRBJ2-3, with 9 bases fitting TRBD2. This CDR3 is 18 amino acids long. The germline V gene encodes CDR1 MDHEN and CDR2 SYDVKM. V lost 4 bases and J lost 2; bases outside the gene matches: 13. DNA of the CDR3: TGTGCCAGCAGTTCAGGCGGGAGGGCCGGCTCTTCCACAGATACGCAGTATTTT. Translating gives CASSSGGRAGSSTDTQYF. The full variable domain, its missing parts supplied by reference TRBV28 and TRBJ2-3, is DVKVTQSSRYLVKRTGEKVFLECVQDMDHENMFWYRQDPGLGLRLIYFSYDVKMKEKGDIPEGYSVSREKKERFSLILESASTNQTSMYLCASSSGGRAGSSTDTQYFGPGTRLTVL.

The V gene is TRBV7-2, the J gene TRBJ2-7, with a tentative D call TRBD1 (6 bases). Germline V lookup: CDR1 SGHTA, CDR2 FQGNSA. The germline V and J ends were trimmed by 1 base and 1 base, with 11 bases remaining between them. This CDR3 region has 15 residues. CDR3 amino acids: CASSLEQGTSYEQYF. The CDR3 region has the DNA TGTGCCAGCAGCTTAGAGCAGGGGACGTCCTACGAGCAGTACTTC.

This chain connects TRBV10-3 to TRBJ1-1, with D tentatively TRBD1 (5 bases). Trimming stripped 6 bases from V and 4 bases from J, with 6 bases between. Germline V gives CDR1 ENHRY, CDR2 SYGVKD. The CDR3 contains 11 residues. CDR3 in amino acids: CAISQGTEAFF. The CDR3, as DNA: TGTGCCATCAGCCAGGGCACTGAAGCTTTCTTT.

The J gene is TRBJ2-7, the V gene TRBV11-2; perhaps TRBD2 as D (6 bases). This CDR3 has 15 amino acids. Trimming took 1 base from V and 0 from J, leaving 10 bases between them. Germline CDR1 reads SGHAT; CDR2 reads FQNNGV. This CDR3 is CASSLGRDGSYEQYF. CDR3 in DNA: TGTGCCAGCAGCTTAGGGCGGGACGGCTCCTACGAGCAGTACTTC.

This chain connects TRBV4-1 to TRBJ1-6, with D possibly matching TRBD1 (5 bases). Germline assignment: CDR1 MGHRA and CDR2 YSYEKL. The CDR3 loop spans 17 amino acids. V lost 0 bases and J lost 10, with 19 bases in between. Here the CDR3 reads CASSQDLRQRSGSPLHF. CDR3 bases: TGCGCCAGCAGCCAAGATCTGAGACAGAGATCTGGATCACCCCTCCACTTT.

Note on this clone: The same CDR3 also results from other DNA sequences found in this sample. Written as DNA, the CDR3 is TGTGCCAGCAGCCCAGGGCCCACTGAAGCTTTCTTT. This sequence encodes CASSPGPTEAFF. The chain joins TRBV7-8 to TRBJ1-1; D may be TRBD1 (5 bases). The CDR3 contains 12 residues. Germline CDR1 is SGHVS and CDR2 is FQNEAQ. V lost 5 bases and J 4 bases, leaving 8 bases between the germline ends.